These T cell receptor beta chains were read from a single sample in a study of blood T cell repertoires in COVID-19. This table comes from immunoSEQ multiplex PCR, and its TCRdb copy is limited to in-frame clones, with some not included. The profile shows 120,000 to 150,000 clones, 75% to 85% of them singletons. The specimen was peripheral blood. The receptors originated from a woman aged 45 to 65 with acute or convalescent COVID-19. The CDR3 runs from the conserved cysteine through the conserved F or W. Each record gives: J gene, clone size, D gene, V gene, CDR3 DNA, CDR3 protein. A D gene is named only where the DNA matches it firmly. Clone size appears in some rows only: once, few, many, or a class for an expanded clone.

TRBJ1-2 many . TRBV5-5 TGTGCCAGCAGCTTAGGCCCGGAGGGCTACACCTTC CASSLGPEGYTF
TRBJ2-3 . . TRBV28 TGTGCCAGCAGTTCGCCTGCGTTCGTGCCTAGCACAGATACGCAGTATTTT CASSSPAFVPSTDTQYF
TRBJ2-7 . . TRBV28 TGTGCCAGCAGTACACAGGTCTCCTACGAGCAGTACTTC CASSTQVSYEQYF
TRBJ2-3 . . TRBV19 TGTGCCAGTAGTATAGCAGGGCAAAGTTCAGATACGCAGTATTTT CASSIAGQSSDTQYF
TRBJ1-1 . . TRBV29-1 TGCAGCGGATCCGGGACTTTGAACACTGAAGCTTTCTTT CSGSGTLNTEAFF
TRBJ1-3 once . TRBV7-2 TGTGCCAGCAGCTTAATTTCAGGGGCTGGAAACACCATATATTTT CASSLISGAGNTIYF
TRBJ1-1 . TRBD1 TRBV12-3/TRBV12-4 TGTGCCAGCAGTACCGGGACAGGGGAAGCTTTCTTT CASSTGTGEAFF
TRBJ2-5 once . TRBV5-1 TGCGCCAGCAGATCCTGGGGGGAGTCCCAAGAGACCCAGTACTTC CASRSWGESQETQYF
TRBJ1-5 . TRBD1 TRBV6-2/TRBV6-3 TGTGCCAGCAGTCGGGATCAGGGACAGGGGTATCAGCCCCAGCATTTT CASSRDQGQGYQPQHF
TRBJ2-2 few TRBD2 TRBV10-3 TGTGCCATCGGGAGAAGCGGGGGGACCGGGGAGCTGTTTTTT CAIGRSGGTGELFF
TRBJ1-4 . TRBD1 TRBV7-9 TGTGCCAGCACTGAGGGACAGGGGAATGAAAAACTGTTTTTT CASTEGQGNEKLFF
TRBJ1-5 . . TRBV7-2 TGTGCCAGCAGCTCCACGACAGCGAGCAATCAGCCCCAGCATTTT CASSSTTASNQPQHF
TRBJ1-5 . . TRBV27 TGTGCCAGCGGAAACTATAACAAGGAAAATCAGCCCCAGCATTTT CASGNYNKENQPQHF
TRBJ1-2 once TRBD1 TRBV7-2 TGTGCCAGCAGCTTAGCGGGACAGGGTAACGGCTACACCTTC CASSLAGQGNGYTF
TRBJ1-2 . TRBD1 TRBV6-5 TGTGCCAGCAGTTACTCCACCCGACAGGGAGGCTACACCTTC CASSYSTRQGGYTF
TRBJ2-6 . . TRBV30 TGTGCCTGGAGTGTACTCTCTGGGGCCAACGTCCTGACTTTC CAWSVLSGANVLTF
TRBJ1-5 . TRBD1 TRBV3-1/TRBV3-2 TGTGCCAGCAGCCGGGACAGGGCCGAGCCCCAGCATTTT CASSRDRAEPQHF
TRBJ1-5 . . TRBV6-5 TGTGCCAGCAGTTCAGCACAGGGCAATCAGCCCCAGCATTTT CASSSAQGNQPQHF
TRBJ1-4 . . TRBV3-1/TRBV3-2 TGTGCCAGCAGCCAAGTTTCGCGGCAGGGGATTGAAAAACTGTTTTTT CASSQVSRQGIEKLFF
TRBJ2-5 . TRBD1 TRBV19 TGTGCCAGTAGTCGACAGGGGTTGAAGGAGACCCAGTACTTC CASSRQGLKETQYF
TRBJ2-7 . . TRBV2 TGTGCCAGCAGCGAGCTAGGGACACCAGACTACGAGCAGTACTTC CASSELGTPDYEQYF
TRBJ2-2 . TRBD1 TRBV5-5 TGTGCCAGCAGCTCACCGGGACAGTCGAGCACCGGGGAGCTGTTTTTT CASSSPGQSSTGELFF
TRBJ2-3 . TRBD1 TRBV6-6 TGTGCCAGCAGGAGGACAGGGGTAGGCACAGATACGCAGTATTTT CASRRTGVGTDTQYF
TRBJ1-1 . TRBD1 TRBV11-2 TGTGCCAGCAGTGCCTCCGGGACAGATTTGAACACTGAAGCTTTCTTT CASSASGTDLNTEAFF
TRBJ1-6 . . TRBV3-1/TRBV3-2 TGTGCCAGCAGCCCCGATAATTCACCCCTCCACTTT CASSPDNSPLHF
TRBJ2-1 many . TRBV7-3 TGTGCCAGCAGCTCAACGGGGGCTGAGCAGTTCTTC CASSSTGAEQFF
TRBJ1-2 . . TRBV18 TGTGCCAGCTCACCTATCGACAGGTCGGGCGGCTACACCTTC CASSPIDRSGGYTF
TRBJ2-7 few TRBD1 TRBV6-5 TGTGCCAGCAGGCAACAGGGGAACCCCTACGAGCAGTACTTC CASRQQGNPYEQYF
TRBJ1-6 . . TRBV4-2 TGTGCCAGCAGCCAAGGGTCGGTTTTAGCTAATTCACCCCTCCACTTT CASSQGSVLANSPLHF
TRBJ1-1 . TRBD1 TRBV3-1/TRBV3-2 TGTGCCAGCAGCCCTGCAGGGGGCCGGGGGACTGAAGCTTTCTTT CASSPAGGRGTEAFF